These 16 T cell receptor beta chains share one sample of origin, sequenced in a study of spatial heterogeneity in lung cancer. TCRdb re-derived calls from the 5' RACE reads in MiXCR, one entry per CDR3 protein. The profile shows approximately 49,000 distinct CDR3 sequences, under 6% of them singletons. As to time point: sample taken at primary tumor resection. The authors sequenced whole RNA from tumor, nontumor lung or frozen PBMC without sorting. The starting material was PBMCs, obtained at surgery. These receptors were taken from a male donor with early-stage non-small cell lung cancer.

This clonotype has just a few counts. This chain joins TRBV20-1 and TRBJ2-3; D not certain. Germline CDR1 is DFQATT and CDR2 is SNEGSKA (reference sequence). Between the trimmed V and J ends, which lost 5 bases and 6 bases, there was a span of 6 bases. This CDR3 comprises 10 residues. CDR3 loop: CSAVEDTQYF. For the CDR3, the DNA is TGCAGTGCTGTAGAGGATACGCAGTATTTT.

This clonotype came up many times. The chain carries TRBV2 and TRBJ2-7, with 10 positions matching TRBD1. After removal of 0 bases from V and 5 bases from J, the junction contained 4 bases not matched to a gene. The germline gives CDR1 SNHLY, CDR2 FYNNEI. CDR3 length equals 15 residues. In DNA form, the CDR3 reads TGTGCCAGCAGTGAAGCGACAGGGGGCTTCCACGAGCAGTACTTC. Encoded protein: CASSEATGGFHEQYF.

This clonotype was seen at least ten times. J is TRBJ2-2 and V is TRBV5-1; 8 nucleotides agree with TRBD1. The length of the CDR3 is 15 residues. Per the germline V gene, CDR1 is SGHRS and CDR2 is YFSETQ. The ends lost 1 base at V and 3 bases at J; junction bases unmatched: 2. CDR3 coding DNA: TGCGCCAGCAGCTTGCAGGGGGCGGACACCGGGGAGCTGTTTTTT. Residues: CASSLQGADTGELFF.

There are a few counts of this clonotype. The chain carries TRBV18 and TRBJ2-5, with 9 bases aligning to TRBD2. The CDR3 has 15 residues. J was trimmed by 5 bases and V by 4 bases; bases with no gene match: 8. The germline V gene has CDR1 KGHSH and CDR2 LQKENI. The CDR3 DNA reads TGTGCCAGCTCACAGAGCGGGAGGAATGAGGAGACCCAGTACTTC. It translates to CASSQSGRNEETQYF.

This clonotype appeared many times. The CDR3 nucleotides read TGTGCCAGCAGCTTAGCGAGCGGGAGCGAAGAGCAGTTCTTC. Residues: CASSLASGSEEQFF. This chain links TRBV7-6 with TRBJ2-1; 8 bases match TRBD2. Germline V CDR1 and CDR2: SGHVS, FNYEAQ. The CDR3 runs 14 residues. V shed 0 bases and J 10 bases; nucleotides not matched to a gene: 5.

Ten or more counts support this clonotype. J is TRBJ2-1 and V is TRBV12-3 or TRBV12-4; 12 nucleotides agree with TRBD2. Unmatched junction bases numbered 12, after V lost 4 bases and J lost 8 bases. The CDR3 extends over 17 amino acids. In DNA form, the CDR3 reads TGTGCCAGCAGTTCCCCCACGACTAGCGGGAGACTCCATGAGCAGTTCTTC. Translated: CASSSPTTSGRLHEQFF.

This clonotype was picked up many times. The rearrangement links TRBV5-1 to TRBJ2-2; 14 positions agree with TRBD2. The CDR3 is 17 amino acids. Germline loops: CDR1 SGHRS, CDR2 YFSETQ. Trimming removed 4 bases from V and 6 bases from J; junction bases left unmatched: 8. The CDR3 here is CASSPFGLAGGSGELFF. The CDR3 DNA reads TGCGCCAGCAGCCCGTTTGGACTAGCGGGAGGATCCGGGGAGCTGTTTTTT.

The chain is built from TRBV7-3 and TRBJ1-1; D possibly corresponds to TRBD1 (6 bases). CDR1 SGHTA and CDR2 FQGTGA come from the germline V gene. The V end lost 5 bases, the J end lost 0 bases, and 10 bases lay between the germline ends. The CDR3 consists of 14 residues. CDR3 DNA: TGTGCCAGCAGCATCGGACAGATGAACACTGAAGCTTTCTTT. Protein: CASSIGQMNTEAFF.

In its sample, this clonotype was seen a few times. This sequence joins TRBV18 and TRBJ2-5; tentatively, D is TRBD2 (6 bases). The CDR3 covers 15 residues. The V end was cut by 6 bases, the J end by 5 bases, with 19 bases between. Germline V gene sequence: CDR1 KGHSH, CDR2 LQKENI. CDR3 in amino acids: CASSPYGGTKETQYF. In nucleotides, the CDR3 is TGTGCCAGCTCGCCTTACGGGGGTACGAAGGAGACCCAGTACTTC.

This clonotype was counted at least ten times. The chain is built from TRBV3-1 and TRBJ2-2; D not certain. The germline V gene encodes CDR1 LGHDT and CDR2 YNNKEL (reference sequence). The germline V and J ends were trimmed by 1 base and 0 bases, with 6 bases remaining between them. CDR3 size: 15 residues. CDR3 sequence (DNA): TGTGCCAGCAGCCAAGTCACGGCGAACACCGGGGAGCTGTTTTTT. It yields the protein CASSQVTANTGELFF.

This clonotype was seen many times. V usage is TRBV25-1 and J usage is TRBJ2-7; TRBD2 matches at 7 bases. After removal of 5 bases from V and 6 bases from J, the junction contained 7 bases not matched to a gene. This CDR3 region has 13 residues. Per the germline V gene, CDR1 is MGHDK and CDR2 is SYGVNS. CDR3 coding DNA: TGTGCCAGCAGTTACGCGGGAGCAGGCGAGCAGTACTTC. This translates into CASSYAGAGEQYF.

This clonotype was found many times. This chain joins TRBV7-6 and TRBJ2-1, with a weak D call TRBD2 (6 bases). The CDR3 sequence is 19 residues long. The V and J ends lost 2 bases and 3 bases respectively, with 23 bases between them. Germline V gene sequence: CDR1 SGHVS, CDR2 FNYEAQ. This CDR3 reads CASSLTPGLTVSRYNEQFF. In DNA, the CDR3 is TGTGCCAGCAGCTTAACCCCCGGACTAACCGTATCTCGCTACAATGAGCAGTTCTTC.

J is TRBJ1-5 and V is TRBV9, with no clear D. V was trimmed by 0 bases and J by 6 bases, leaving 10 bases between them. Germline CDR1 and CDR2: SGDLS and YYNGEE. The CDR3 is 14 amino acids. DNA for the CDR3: TGTGCCAGCAGCGTAGGTTGGGATACTCAGCCCCAGCATTTT. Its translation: CASSVGWDTQPQHF.

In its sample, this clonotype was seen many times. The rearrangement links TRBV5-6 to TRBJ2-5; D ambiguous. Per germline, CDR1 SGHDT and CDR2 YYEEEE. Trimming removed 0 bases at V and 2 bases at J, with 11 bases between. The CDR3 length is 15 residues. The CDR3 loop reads CASSLAPAPQETQYF. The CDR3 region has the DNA TGTGCCAGCAGCTTGGCCCCGGCCCCTCAAGAGACCCAGTACTTC.

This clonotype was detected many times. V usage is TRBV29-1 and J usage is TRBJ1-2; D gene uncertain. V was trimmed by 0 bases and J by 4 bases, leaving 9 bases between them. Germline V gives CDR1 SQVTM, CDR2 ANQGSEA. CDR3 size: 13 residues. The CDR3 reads CSVEDPGTYGYTF. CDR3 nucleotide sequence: TGCAGCGTTGAAGATCCCGGTACCTATGGCTACACCTTC.

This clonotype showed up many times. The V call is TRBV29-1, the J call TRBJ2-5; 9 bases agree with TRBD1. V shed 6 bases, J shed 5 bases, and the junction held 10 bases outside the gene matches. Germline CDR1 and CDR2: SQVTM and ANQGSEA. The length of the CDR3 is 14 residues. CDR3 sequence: CSVDRGLLLETQYF. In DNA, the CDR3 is TGCAGCGTGGACAGGGGACTACTACTGGAGACCCAGTACTTC. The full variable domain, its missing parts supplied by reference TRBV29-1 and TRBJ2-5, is SAVISQKPSRDICQRGTSLTIQCQVDSQVTMMFWYRQQPGQSLTLIATANQGSEATYESGFVIDKFPISRPNLTFSTLTVSNMSPEDSSIYLCSVDRGLLLETQYFGPGTRLLVL.